The rows below give T cell receptor beta chains drawn from one sample of a study of T cell repertoires in ileal Crohn's disease. Only in-frame clones appear in the TCRdb table, and some are missing; sequencing was by immunoSEQ multiplex PCR. The repertoire holds 14,000 or so clones, roughly 80% seen once, with 4.5% in the top ten. Sequencing was done on a sample of ileal tissue. The receptor set was obtained from an adult with Crohn's disease. CDR3s include the opening cysteine and the closing phenylalanine or tryptophan. The D gene is left open where the match is weak. Where a row states a size, it is once, few, many or the class of an expanded clone; other rows omit it.

TRBD1 . TRBJ1-2 12 TRBV29-1 TGCAGCGCTGGACAGGGGGCTCGAGGCTACACCTTC CSAGQGARGYTF
. . TRBJ2-7 15 TRBV7-2 TGTGCCAGCAGCTTGAGGACAGAGAAAGCCTACGAGCAGTACTTC CASSLRTEKAYEQYF
. . TRBJ1-4 15 TRBV4-1 TGCGCCAGCAGCCAAGCATTTGGGGCAGGTGAAAAACTGTTTTTT CASSQAFGAGEKLFF
. . TRBJ1-5 15 TRBV7-9 TGTGCCAGCAGCTTAGTCGGCACAGTTAATCAGCCCCAGCATTTT CASSLVGTVNQPQHF
TRBD2 . TRBJ2-2 15 TRBV29-1 TGCAGCGTCCTGGGACTAGCGTTGAACACCGGGGAGCTGTTTTTT CSVLGLALNTGELFF
TRBD2 once TRBJ2-3 14 TRBV2 TGTGCCAGCAGCCAGGGAGGGGGCACAGATACGCAGTATTTT CASSQGGGTDTQYF
TRBD1 once TRBJ2-1 12 TRBV29-1 TGCAGCGGTGGACAGGGGGGGAATGAGCAGTTCTTC CSGGQGGNEQFF
. . TRBJ1-6 14 TRBV7-3 TGTGCCAGCAGCCCCTCGGGGGGCAATTCACCCCTCCACTTT CASSPSGGNSPLHF
. . TRBJ1-6 14 TRBV11-1 TGTGCCAGCAGCTTAGACGCGCTCGCGTCACCCCTCCACTTT CASSLDALASPLHF
. . TRBJ1-2 15 TRBV19 TGTGCCAGTAGTATATGGGGAACAGGGAACTATGGCTACACCTTC CASSIWGTGNYGYTF
TRBD1 . TRBJ1-4 15 TRBV6-5 TGTGCCAGCAGTTCGACAGGGAGCGGGAATGAAAAACTGTTTTTT CASSSTGSGNEKLFF
. . TRBJ1-5 14 TRBV27 TGTGCCAGCGGACACTCAGGGGAGGGGCAGCCCCAGCATTTT CASGHSGEGQPQHF
TRBD2 . TRBJ2-1 13 TRBV10-1 TGCGCCAGCAGTGAGTGGACTAGCGGGGGGCAGTTCTTC CASSEWTSGGQFF
. . TRBJ2-1 15 TRBV11-2 TGTGCCAGCAGCTTATTCTCGACTTTATACAATGAGCAGTTCTTC CASSLFSTLYNEQFF
. . TRBJ2-1 13 TRBV2 TGTGCCAGCAGTGTTGAGCGGAACAATGAGCAGTTCTTC CASSVERNNEQFF
TRBD1 . TRBJ2-5 13 TRBV5-4 TGTGCCAGCAGCTTGGGACAGGGTGAGACCCAGTACTTC CASSLGQGETQYF
TRBD2 . TRBJ2-1 15 TRBV18 TGTGCCAGCTCACAGGGACTAGCGGGGAAAATTGAGCAGTTCTTC CASSQGLAGKIEQFF
. once TRBJ2-5 13 TRBV5-5 TGTGCCAGCAGCTTGTTTCTGCAAGAGACCCAGTACTTC CASSLFLQETQYF
TRBD1 . TRBJ2-5 12 TRBV29-1 TGCAGCGTTGAGACAGGGTCGGAGACCCAGTACTTC CSVETGSETQYF